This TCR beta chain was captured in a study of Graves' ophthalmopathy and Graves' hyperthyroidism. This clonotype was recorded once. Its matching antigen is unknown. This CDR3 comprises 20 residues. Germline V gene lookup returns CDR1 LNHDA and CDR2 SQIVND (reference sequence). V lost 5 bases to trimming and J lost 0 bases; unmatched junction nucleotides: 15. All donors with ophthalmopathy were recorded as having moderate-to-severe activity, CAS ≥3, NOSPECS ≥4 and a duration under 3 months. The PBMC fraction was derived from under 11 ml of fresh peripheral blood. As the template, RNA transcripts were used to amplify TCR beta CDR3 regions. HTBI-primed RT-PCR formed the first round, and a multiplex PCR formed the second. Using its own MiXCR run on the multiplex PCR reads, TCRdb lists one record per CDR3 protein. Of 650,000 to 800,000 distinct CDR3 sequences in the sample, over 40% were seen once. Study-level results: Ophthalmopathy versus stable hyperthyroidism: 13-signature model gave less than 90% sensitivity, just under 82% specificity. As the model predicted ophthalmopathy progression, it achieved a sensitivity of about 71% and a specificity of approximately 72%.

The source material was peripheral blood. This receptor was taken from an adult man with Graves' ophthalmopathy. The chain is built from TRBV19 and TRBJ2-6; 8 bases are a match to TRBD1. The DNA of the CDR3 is TGTGCCAGTAGTTCCCAAGTGTTGGGACAGGCCACCTCTGGGGCCAACGTCCTGACTTTC. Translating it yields CASSSQVLGQATSGANVLTF.